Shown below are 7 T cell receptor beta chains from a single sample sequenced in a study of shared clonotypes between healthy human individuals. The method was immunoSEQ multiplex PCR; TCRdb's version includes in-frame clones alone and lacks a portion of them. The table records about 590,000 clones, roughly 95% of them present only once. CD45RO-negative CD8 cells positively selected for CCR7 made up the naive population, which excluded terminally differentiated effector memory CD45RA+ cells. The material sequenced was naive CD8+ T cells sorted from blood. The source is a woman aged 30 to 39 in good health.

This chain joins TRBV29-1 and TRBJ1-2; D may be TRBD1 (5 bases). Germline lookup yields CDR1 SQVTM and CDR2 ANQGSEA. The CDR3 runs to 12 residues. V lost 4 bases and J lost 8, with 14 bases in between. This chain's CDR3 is CSVVFRRGGYTF. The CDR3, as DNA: TGCAGCGTTGTCTTCAGAAGGGGCGGCTACACCTTC.

Written as DNA, the CDR3 is TGTGCCAGCAGCCATTTGGGAATCTATGGCTACACCTTC. It encodes CASSHLGIYGYTF. The chain joins TRBV14 to TRBJ1-2; no clear D gene. This CDR3 contains 13 residues. Germline V gene data show CDR1 as SGHDN and CDR2 as FVKESK. Deletions cut 3 bases from V and 4 bases from J, with 9 bases between.

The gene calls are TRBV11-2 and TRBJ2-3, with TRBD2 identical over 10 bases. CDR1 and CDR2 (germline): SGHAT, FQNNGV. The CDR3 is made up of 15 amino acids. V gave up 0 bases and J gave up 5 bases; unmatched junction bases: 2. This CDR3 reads CASSLELAGEDTQYF. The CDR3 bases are TGTGCCAGCAGCTTAGAGCTAGCGGGGGAAGATACGCAGTATTTT.

This CDR3 reads CASSLADIYEQYF. As DNA, the CDR3 is TGTGCCAGCAGCTTGGCAGACATATACGAGCAGTACTTC. The V call is TRBV7-8, the J call TRBJ2-7; no firm D call. This CDR3 is 13 amino acids long. In germline, CDR1 is SGHVS, CDR2 FQNEAQ. The germline V and J ends were trimmed by 3 bases and 4 bases, with 10 bases remaining between them. Filled out from reference TRBV7-8 and TRBJ2-7, the complete variable domain reads GAGVSQSPRYKVAKRGQDVALRCDPISGHVSLFWYQQALGQGPEFLTYFQNEAQLDKSGLPSDRFFAERPEGSVSTLKIQRTQQEDSAVYLCASSLADIYEQYFGPGTRLTVT.

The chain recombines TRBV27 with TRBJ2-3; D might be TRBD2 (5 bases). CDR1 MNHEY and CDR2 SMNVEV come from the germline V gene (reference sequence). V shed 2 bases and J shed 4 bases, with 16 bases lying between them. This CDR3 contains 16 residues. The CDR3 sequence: CASSLLSAVGSDTQYF. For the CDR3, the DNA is TGTGCCAGCAGTTTACTTTCAGCGGTAGGCTCAGATACGCAGTATTTT.

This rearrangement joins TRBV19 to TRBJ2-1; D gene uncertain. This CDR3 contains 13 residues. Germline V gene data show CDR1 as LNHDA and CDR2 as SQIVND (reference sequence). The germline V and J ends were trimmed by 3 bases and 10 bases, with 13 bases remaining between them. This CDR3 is CASSMFGEWEQFF. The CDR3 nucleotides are TGTGCCAGTAGTATGTTCGGCGAATGGGAGCAGTTCTTC.

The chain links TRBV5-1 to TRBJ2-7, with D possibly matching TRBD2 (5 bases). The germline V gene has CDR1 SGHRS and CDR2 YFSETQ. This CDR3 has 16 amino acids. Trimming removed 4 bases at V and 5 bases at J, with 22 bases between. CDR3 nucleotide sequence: TGCGCCAGCAGCCTAGCCGGGAAAAGCTTCACCGACGAGCAGTACTTC. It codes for CASSLAGKSFTDEQYF. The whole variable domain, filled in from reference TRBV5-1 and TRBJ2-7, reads KAGVTQTPRYLIKTRGQQVTLSCSPISGHRSVSWYQQTPGQGLQFLFEYFSETQRNKGNFPGRFSGRQFSNSRSEMNVSTLELGDSALYLCASSLAGKSFTDEQYFGPGTRLTVT.